This passage covers 27 T cell receptor beta chains from one sample sequenced in a study of response to subunit inactivated influenza vaccine. MiXCR, run by TCRdb on the RT-PCR reads, gives a single entry per CDR3 protein. The sample consists of around 750,000 distinct CDR3 sequences, approximately 22% of them appearing once. The sample in question was PBMCs from blood, obtained more than 4 days after vaccination. The receptors originated from a man over 45 who received an inactivated influenza vaccine.

In its sample, this clonotype was seen a few times. This rearrangement joins TRBV12-3 or TRBV12-4 to TRBJ1-6; the match to TRBD1 covers 7 bases. This CDR3 is 12 amino acids long. V shed 8 bases, J shed 9 bases, and the junction held 4 bases outside the gene matches. As DNA, the CDR3 is TGTGCCAGCGGAACAGGGGTTTCACCCCTCCACTTT. Protein product: CASGTGVSPLHF.

CDR3 DNA sequence: TGTGCCAGCAGCGCCTCCCTGACTAGCTATTCCTACAATGAGCAGTTCTTC. Residues: CASSASLTSYSYNEQFF. This chain joins TRBV9 and TRBJ2-1; 7 positions match TRBD2. Trimming took 3 bases from V and 1 from J; bases not matched to a gene: 10. The CDR3 spans 17 residues. Germline loops: CDR1 SGDLS, CDR2 YYNGEE.

The chain joins TRBV3-1 to TRBJ1-1, with 8 bases lining up with TRBD1. Germline CDR1 LGHDT, CDR2 YNNKEL (reference sequence). V shed 2 bases, J shed 1 base, and the junction held 6 bases outside the gene matches. The length of the CDR3 is 16 residues. Here the CDR3 DNA reads TGTGCCAGCAGCCAATTCTGGACAGGGCAGAACACTGAAGCTTTCTTT. Its protein product is CASSQFWTGQNTEAFF.

The chain employs TRBV2 and TRBJ1-1; no reliable D call. Trimming removed 2 bases at V and 5 bases at J, with 12 bases between. The germline V gene encodes CDR1 SNHLY and CDR2 FYNNEI. The CDR3 runs to 14 residues. The CDR3 nucleotides are TGTGCCAGCAGTGAATATGCTCTGGGGACTGAAGCTTTCTTT. It codes for CASSEYALGTEAFF. Drawing the rest from reference TRBV2 and TRBJ1-1, the complete variable domain is EPEVTQTPSHQVTQMGQEVILRCVPISNHLYFYWYRQILGQKVEFLVSFYNNEISEKSEIFDDQFSVERPDGSNFTLKIRSTKLEDSAMYFCASSEYALGTEAFFGQGTRLTVV.

This clonotype came up a few times. The chain joins TRBV5-1 to TRBJ2-1, with TRBD2 as a possible D gene (5 bases). CDR3 length: 17 residues. CDR1 is SGHRS and CDR2 is YFSETQ in the germline V gene. V lost 4 bases, J lost 0 bases, and 17 bases lay in between. The DNA for the CDR3 is TGCGCCAGCAGCCGGCCTAGGGCGGGTCTCTCCTACAATGAGCAGTTCTTC. Translating gives CASSRPRAGLSYNEQFF. Filled out from reference TRBV5-1 and TRBJ2-1, the complete variable domain reads KAGVTQTPRYLIKTRGQQVTLSCSPISGHRSVSWYQQTPGQGLQFLFEYFSETQRNKGNFPGRFSGRQFSNSRSEMNVSTLELGDSALYLCASSRPRAGLSYNEQFFGPGTRLTVL.

This clonotype was picked up a small number of times. V is TRBV4-3 and J is TRBJ1-5; D perhaps matches TRBD1 (6 bases). Germline values: CDR1 LGHNA, CDR2 YSLEER. This CDR3 region has 16 residues. V shed 0 bases and J shed 3 bases, with 12 bases lying between them. The chain's CDR3 is CASSQDLNRANQPQHF. DNA for the CDR3: TGCGCCAGCAGCCAAGATCTGAACAGGGCCAATCAGCCCCAGCATTTT.

This clonotype has more than one count but fewer than ten. The V and J genes are TRBV7-2 and TRBJ2-7, with TRBD1 as a possible D gene (5 bases). V lost 1 base and J lost 1, with 11 bases in between. This CDR3 is built from 15 residues. CDR1 and CDR2 (germline): SGHTA, FQGNSA. The CDR3 DNA reads as TGTGCCAGCAGCTTAGACAGGATAACATCCTACGAGCAGTACTTC. Its protein is CASSLDRITSYEQYF.

V gene TRBV10-3 combines with J gene TRBJ2-1, with TRBD2 matching 8 bases. J gave up 9 bases and V 5 bases, and 21 bases lay outside the gene matches. Germline lookup yields CDR1 ENHRY and CDR2 SYGVKD. The CDR3 totals 18 residues. The CDR3: CAISKGLVSSAEAGEQFF. The CDR3 DNA reads as TGTGCCATCAGTAAGGGACTAGTGAGCTCGGCCGAAGCTGGTGAGCAGTTCTTC.

This sequence joins TRBV27 and TRBJ1-5; maybe TRBD1 (5 bases). The CDR3 spans 15 residues. From germline, CDR1 is MNHEY and CDR2 SMNVEV (reference sequence). V lost 0 bases and J 7 bases, leaving 13 bases between the germline ends. CDR3 residues: CASSLSGQYGQPQHF. The DNA of the CDR3 is TGTGCCAGCAGTTTATCGGGGCAGTATGGCCAGCCCCAGCATTTT.

The V and J genes are TRBV9 and TRBJ1-1, with 7 bases matching TRBD1. V trimming: 1 base; J trimming: 1 base; junction bases outside the gene matches: 1. The CDR3 sequence is 14 residues long. Per the germline V gene, CDR1 is SGDLS and CDR2 is YYNGEE. CDR3 nucleotide sequence: TGTGCCAGCAGCGTACAGGGGGGGAACACTGAAGCTTTCTTT. Translating it yields CASSVQGGNTEAFF.

This clonotype was detected only a few times. This rearrangement joins TRBV7-8 to TRBJ2-2; either TRBD1 or TRBD2 may fit D (6 bases each). In germline, CDR1 is SGHVS, CDR2 FQNEAQ. The length of the CDR3 is 13 residues. Trimming cost V 7 bases and J 5 bases, with 11 bases left between them. In nucleotides, the CDR3 is TGTGCCAGCACATCGGGGGCAACCGGGGAGCTGTTTTTT. The encoded protein is CASTSGATGELFF.

The rearrangement uses TRBV12-3 or TRBV12-4 and TRBJ2-7; D gene uncertain. The ends were cut back, 2 bases at V and 0 bases at J, with 17 bases in the middle. This CDR3 spans 17 amino acids. The CDR3 DNA reads as TGTGCCAGCAGTTTATCGTCCTTTTTAAGGAGCTCCTACGAGCAGTACTTC. Translation gives CASSLSSFLRSSYEQYF.

This clonotype has more than one count but fewer than ten. V gene TRBV20-1 combines with J gene TRBJ2-3; D possibly uses TRBD1 or TRBD2 (5 bases each). CDR1 DFQATT and CDR2 SNEGSKA come from the germline V gene (reference sequence). V lost 1 base to trimming and J lost 0 bases, with 11 bases between them. There are 15 residues in the CDR3. The CDR3 region is CSARAGTSSTDTQYF. CDR3 DNA: TGCAGTGCTAGAGCCGGGACCTCTAGCACAGATACGCAGTATTTT.

V gene TRBV29-1 combines with J gene TRBJ1-1; no clear D gene. The CDR3 has 13 residues. The V gene's germline CDR1 is SQVTM and CDR2 ANQGSEA. Trimming stripped 2 bases from V and 1 base from J, with 8 bases between. Here the CDR3 DNA reads TGCAGCGTTGAAAAACAGACGAACACTGAAGCTTTCTTT. Residues: CSVEKQTNTEAFF.

This clonotype has more than one count but fewer than ten. This chain links TRBV29-1 with TRBJ2-1; D possibly corresponds to TRBD2 (6 bases). Germline assignment: CDR1 SQVTM and CDR2 ANQGSEA. The CDR3 length is 13 residues. The V and J ends lost 5 bases and 3 bases respectively, with 11 bases between them. CDR3 sequence: CSVRGVYYNEQFF. CDR3 sequence (DNA): TGCAGCGTTCGCGGGGTATACTACAATGAGCAGTTCTTC.

This clonotype was recorded a few times. This rearrangement joins TRBV4-3 to TRBJ2-1; 12 bases are shared with TRBD2. V shed 1 base and J 8 bases; nucleotides not matched to a gene: 6. CDR3 length equals 16 residues. CDR1 and CDR2 from the germline V gene are LGHNA and YSLEER. In DNA form, the CDR3 reads TGCGCCAGCAGCCAAGTTCTAGCGGGAGGGCCGTATGAGCAGTTCTTC. Its protein product is CASSQVLAGGPYEQFF.

V gene TRBV5-1 combines with J gene TRBJ2-5; D call uncertain. Trimming shortened V by 0 bases and J by 1 base, and 10 bases separated the two germline ends. This CDR3 is 15 amino acids long. Germline lookup yields CDR1 SGHRS and CDR2 YFSETQ. As DNA, the CDR3 is TGCGCCAGCAGCTTGGCGAACAGACCCCAAGAGACCCAGTACTTC. This translates into CASSLANRPQETQYF.

This clonotype was found a few times. The chain combines TRBV20-1 with TRBJ2-3, with 10 bases matching TRBD2. The CDR3 consists of 15 residues. After removal of 6 bases from V and 0 bases from J, the junction contained 6 bases not matched to a gene. In germline, CDR1 is DFQATT, CDR2 SNEGSKA (reference sequence). The CDR3 here is CSARTSGPSTDTQYF. The DNA for the CDR3 is TGCAGTGCGAGGACTAGCGGACCCAGCACAGATACGCAGTATTTT.

The CDR3 DNA sequence: TGCGCCAGCAGCTTGGGAGGTGGGAGTCATCAGCCCCAGCATTTT. Its translation: CASSLGGGSHQPQHF. The rearrangement joins TRBV5-1 to TRBJ1-5; D gene unclear. Trimming cost V 0 bases and J 5 bases, with 12 bases left between them. Germline assignment: CDR1 SGHRS and CDR2 YFSETQ. The CDR3 is 15 amino acids.

This clonotype was counted only a few times. J is TRBJ1-4 and V is TRBV6-2 or TRBV6-3; maybe TRBD1 (5 bases). V lost 2 bases and J lost 0, with 16 bases in between. The CDR3 loop spans 18 amino acids. Germline CDR1 reads MNHEY; CDR2 reads SVGEGT. The CDR3 DNA reads TGTGCCAGCAGTTACGATTCCAGGACAACCGCAACTAATGAAAAACTGTTTTTT. Translating it yields CASSYDSRTTATNEKLFF.

V gene TRBV6-5 combines with J gene TRBJ2-7; 7 bases agree with TRBD2. CDR3 size: 15 residues. Germline V gene lookup returns CDR1 MNHEY and CDR2 SVGAGI. J was trimmed by 4 bases and V by 0 bases; bases with no gene match: 6. CDR3 amino acids: CASSYSGLGGYEQYF. The CDR3 nucleotides read TGTGCCAGCAGTTACTCTGGACTAGGAGGTTACGAGCAGTACTTC.

This clonotype was counted between two and nine times. The V call is TRBV20-1, the J call TRBJ1-6; TRBD1 agrees at 8 bases. Germline CDR1 and CDR2: DFQATT and SNEGSKA (reference sequence). This CDR3 spans 14 amino acids. With 5 bases clipped from V and 6 bases from J, the junction kept 6 bases outside the gene matches. Here the CDR3 DNA reads TGCAGTGCTCGAATGACAGGGGCTAATTCACCCCTCCACTTT. Amino acids: CSARMTGANSPLHF.

The rearrangement links TRBV4-3 to TRBJ2-2; 8 nucleotides line up with TRBD2. J lost 4 bases, V lost 0 bases, and 7 bases had no gene match. The CDR3 loop spans 17 amino acids. Germline assignment: CDR1 LGHNA and CDR2 YSLEER. CDR3 in amino acids: CASSQDKRGTGTGELFF. The DNA of the CDR3 is TGCGCCAGCAGCCAAGATAAGCGGGGGACTGGCACCGGGGAGCTGTTTTTT.

As concerns this clonotype: A much larger clone differs from this one at a single base, so this may be a read error. The chain recombines TRBV4-3 with TRBJ2-1; TRBD2 agrees at 9 bases. The junction had 12 bases not matched to a gene; V was cut back by 4 bases and J by 11 bases. CDR1 is LGHNA, CDR2 YSLEER, per germline. The CDR3 is 15 amino acids. The CDR3 sequence is CASSPGTSNVDKQFF. The DNA of the CDR3 is TGCGCCAGCAGCCCCGGGACTAGCAATGTCGATAAGCAGTTCTTC.

This clonotype was detected many times. DNA for the CDR3: TGTGCCAGCAGCCCCAGAGTCATGAACACTGAAGCTTTCTTT. Amino acids: CASSPRVMNTEAFF. This chain connects TRBV27 to TRBJ1-1, with unresolved D. The CDR3 consists of 14 residues. The V and J ends lost 6 bases and 0 bases respectively, with 11 bases between them. Germline CDR1 reads MNHEY; CDR2 reads SMNVEV (reference sequence).

The chain couples TRBV28 to TRBJ2-3; 13 nucleotides match TRBD2. The CDR3 is 18 residues long. In germline, CDR1 is MDHEN, CDR2 SYDVKM. V trimming: 5 bases; J trimming: 7 bases; junction bases outside the gene matches: 15. In DNA form, the CDR3 reads TGTGCCAGCAGTCAAGAAGGACTAGCGGGAGCCCAGAGGCATACGCAGTATTTT. It codes for CASSQEGLAGAQRHTQYF.

Only a few counts were recorded for this clonotype. The V and J genes are TRBV18 and TRBJ1-1; TRBD1 matches 10 bases. V trimming: 5 bases; J trimming: 2 bases; junction bases outside the gene matches: 5. CDR3 length equals 15 residues. Germline CDR1 reads KGHSH; CDR2 reads LQKENI. DNA of the CDR3: TGTGCCAGCTCAGGGACAGGGGCTGGAAACACTGAAGCTTTCTTT. Its protein is CASSGTGAGNTEAFF.